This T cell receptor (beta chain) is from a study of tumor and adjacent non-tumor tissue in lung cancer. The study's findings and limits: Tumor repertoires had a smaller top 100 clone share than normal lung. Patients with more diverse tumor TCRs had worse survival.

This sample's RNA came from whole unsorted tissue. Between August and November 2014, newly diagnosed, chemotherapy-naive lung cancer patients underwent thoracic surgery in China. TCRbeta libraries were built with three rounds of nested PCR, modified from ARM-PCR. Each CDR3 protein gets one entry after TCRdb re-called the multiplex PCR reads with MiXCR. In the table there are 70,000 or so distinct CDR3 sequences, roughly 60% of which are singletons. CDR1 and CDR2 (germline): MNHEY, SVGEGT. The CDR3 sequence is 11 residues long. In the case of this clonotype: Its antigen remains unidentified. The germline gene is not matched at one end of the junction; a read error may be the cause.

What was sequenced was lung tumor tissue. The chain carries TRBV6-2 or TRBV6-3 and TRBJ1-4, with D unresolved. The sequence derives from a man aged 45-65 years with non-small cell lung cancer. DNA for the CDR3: TGTGGCAGCTCCTCGTTCGAAAAACTGTTTTTT. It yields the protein CGSSSFEKLFF.